This T cell receptor beta chain was recovered during a study of shared clonotypes between healthy human individuals. Turning to the study itself: Each donor contributed plates that comprised three CD4 naive, three CD4 memory, two CD8 naive and one CD8 memory. Study findings and constraints: Rarefaction indicated that sorted-subset sequencing remained incomplete although depth was large. Represented diversity (both genetic and exposure-history) was limited by the small number of donors.

The sample holds one count of this clone. As yet, its antigen is unknown. The CDR3 has 16 residues. Looked up from germline, CDR1 is SGHAT and CDR2 is FQNNGV. V lost 2 bases and J 5 bases, leaving 17 bases between the germline ends. The protocol was immunoSEQ multiplex PCR, while the TCRdb copy is restricted to in-frame clones and leaves out a portion. The repertoire includes 1.4 million to 1.5 million clones, roughly 97% of them detected once, and more than 0.9% sits in the top ten. Subsets obtained from CD4+ cells comprised CD45RA+ naive and CD45RA-negative memory cells. V gene TRBV11-2 combines with J gene TRBJ2-3; D remains ambiguous. Sequencing was performed on naive CD4+ T cells sorted from blood. Regarding subset: CD45RA+ positively selected. This receptor was obtained from a man aged 30-40 years in good health. The CDR3 sequence: CASSLPIAGARDTQYF. The CDR3 bases are TGTGCCAGCAGCTTACCGATAGCCGGAGCAAGAGATACGCAGTATTTT. Drawing the rest from reference TRBV11-2 and TRBJ2-3, the complete variable domain is EAGVAQSPRYKIIEKRQSVAFWCNPISGHATLYWYQQILGQGPKLLIQFQNNGVVDDSQLPKDRFSAERLKGVDSTLKIQPAKLEDSAVYLCASSLPIAGARDTQYFGPGTRLTVL.